The clone carrying this TCR beta chain has just a few counts. Its specificity is not known. PCR primers comprised 60 Vbeta and 13 Jbeta primers. The repertoire was sequenced with immunoSEQ multiplex PCR; TCRdb's copy has only in-frame clones and lacks some. This repertoire shows some 140,000 clones, 73% found once; its top ten account for 1% to 1.5%. These data are taken from a study of cytomegalovirus exposure and HLA in healthy donors. Study-wide results and limits: Accounts indicate the classifier identified cytomegalovirus status with strong specificity and sensitivity.

Material: PBMCs. The receptor comes from a woman aged 40 to 55 in good health and CMV-seronegative.

For the CDR3, the DNA is TGTGCCAGCAGTGAGGCGCTGGGCTTCGCTGGAAACACCATATATTTT. Its translation is CASSEALGFAGNTIYF. The chain employs TRBV2 and TRBJ1-3; the D is unclear. The CDR3 contains 16 residues. CDR1 SNHLY and CDR2 FYNNEI come from the germline V gene. V was pared by 3 bases and J by 2 bases, with 14 bases between.